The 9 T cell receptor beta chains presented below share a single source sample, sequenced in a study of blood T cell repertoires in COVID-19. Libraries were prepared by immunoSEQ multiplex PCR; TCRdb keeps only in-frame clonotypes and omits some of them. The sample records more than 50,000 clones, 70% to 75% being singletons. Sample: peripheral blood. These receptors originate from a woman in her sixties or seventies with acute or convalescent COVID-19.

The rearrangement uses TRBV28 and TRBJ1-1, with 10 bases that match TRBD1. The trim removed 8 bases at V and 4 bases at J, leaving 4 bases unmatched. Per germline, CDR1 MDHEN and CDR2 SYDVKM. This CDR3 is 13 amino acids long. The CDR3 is CASGGQGVTEAFF. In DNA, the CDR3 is TGTGCCAGCGGTGGACAGGGGGTCACTGAAGCTTTCTTT.

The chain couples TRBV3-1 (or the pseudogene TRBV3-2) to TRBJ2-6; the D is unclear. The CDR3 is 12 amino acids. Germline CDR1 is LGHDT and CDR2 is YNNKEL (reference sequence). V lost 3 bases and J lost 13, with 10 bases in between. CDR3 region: CASSQGLKVLTF. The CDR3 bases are TGTGCCAGCAGCCAGGGCCTCAAGGTCCTGACTTTC.

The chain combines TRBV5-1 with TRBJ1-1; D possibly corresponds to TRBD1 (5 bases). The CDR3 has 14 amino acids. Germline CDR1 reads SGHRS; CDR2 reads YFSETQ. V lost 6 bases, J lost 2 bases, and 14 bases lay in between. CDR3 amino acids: CASNPQTANTEAFF. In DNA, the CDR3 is TGCGCCAGCAACCCTCAGACAGCTAACACTGAAGCTTTCTTT.

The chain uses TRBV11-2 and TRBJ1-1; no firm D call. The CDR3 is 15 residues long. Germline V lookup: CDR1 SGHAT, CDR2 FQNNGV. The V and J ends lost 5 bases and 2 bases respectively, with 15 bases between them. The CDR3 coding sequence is TGTGCCAGCAGCCTCAAGGCGGGCCATAACACTGAAGCTTTCTTT. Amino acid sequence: CASSLKAGHNTEAFF.

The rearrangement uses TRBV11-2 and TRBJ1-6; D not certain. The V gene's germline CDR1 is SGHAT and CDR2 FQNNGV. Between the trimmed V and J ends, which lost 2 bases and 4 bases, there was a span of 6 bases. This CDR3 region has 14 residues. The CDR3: CASSLSTYNSPLHF. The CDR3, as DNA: TGTGCCAGCAGCTTATCTACGTATAATTCACCCCTCCACTTT.

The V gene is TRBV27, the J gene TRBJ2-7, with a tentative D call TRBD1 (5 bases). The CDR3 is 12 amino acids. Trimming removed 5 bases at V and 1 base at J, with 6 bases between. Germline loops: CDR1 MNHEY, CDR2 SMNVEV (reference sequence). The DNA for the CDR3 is TGTGCCAGCAGTCCAGGGTCCTACGAGCAGTACTTC. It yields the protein CASSPGSYEQYF.

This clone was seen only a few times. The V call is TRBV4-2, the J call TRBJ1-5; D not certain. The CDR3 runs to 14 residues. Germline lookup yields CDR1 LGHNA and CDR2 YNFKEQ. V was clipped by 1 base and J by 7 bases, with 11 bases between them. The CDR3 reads CASSQVGTGQPQHF. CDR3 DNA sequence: TGTGCCAGCAGCCAAGTGGGAACGGGGCAGCCCCAGCATTTT.

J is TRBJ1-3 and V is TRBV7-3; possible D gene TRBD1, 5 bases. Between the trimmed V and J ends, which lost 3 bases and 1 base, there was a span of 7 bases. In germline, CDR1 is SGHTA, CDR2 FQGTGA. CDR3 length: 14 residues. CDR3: CASSFDSSGNTIYF. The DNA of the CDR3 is TGTGCCAGCAGCTTTGACAGTTCTGGAAACACCATATATTTT.

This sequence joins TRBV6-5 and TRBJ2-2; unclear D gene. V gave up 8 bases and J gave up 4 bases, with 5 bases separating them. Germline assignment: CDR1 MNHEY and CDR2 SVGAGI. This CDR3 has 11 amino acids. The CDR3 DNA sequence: TGTGCCAGCTATTCCACCGGGGAGCTGTTTTTT. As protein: CASYSTGELFF.